A single sample is the source of the 17 T cell receptor beta chains below, sequenced in a study of blood T cells in healthy people across ages. A J-beta primer mix and a sample-barcoded 5' primer were used in a second PCR of about 7 to 12 cycles. TCRdb re-called the 5' RACE reads through MiXCR, storing one row per CDR3 protein. Of over 1.5 million distinct CDR3 sequences in the sample, less than 50% were seen once. Sequencing was carried out using blood. The origin of the receptors is a woman in her thirties or forties in good health.

The CDR3 nucleotides are TGTGCCAGCAGTTTCGCAAATAGGCTCGACAGGGTCGGGAGGAGCAATCAGCCCCAGCATTTT. This gives the protein CASSFANRLDRVGRSNQPQHF. V and J are TRBV28 and TRBJ1-5, with 7 bases matching TRBD1. The CDR3 loop spans 21 amino acids. Germline V CDR1 and CDR2: MDHEN, SYDVKM. V lost 3 bases, J lost 1 base, and 21 bases stayed unmatched.

In this sample, this clonotype turned up a few times. The chain joins TRBV6-5 to TRBJ2-7; 11 positions match TRBD1. The CDR3 has 15 residues. The germline V gene has CDR1 MNHEY and CDR2 SVGAGI. V was pared by 0 bases and J by 7 bases, with 5 bases of the junction left unmatched. CDR3 DNA: TGTGCCAGCAGTTACTCGGGACAGGGGGTGGAGGAGCAGTACTTC. Its protein product is CASSYSGQGVEEQYF.

The chain joins TRBV6-2 or TRBV6-3 to TRBJ2-5; D may be TRBD2 (6 bases). CDR1 and CDR2 from the germline V gene are MNHEY and SVGEGT. This CDR3 is 15 amino acids long. The V gene lost 10 bases and the J gene lost 11 bases, with 29 bases spanning the gap. CDR3 residues: CATNSGGTSYNEQYF. CDR3 nucleotides: TGTGCCACCAACTCTGGGGGGACCTCCTACAATGAGCAGTACTTC.

This clonotype was counted only a few times. The genes are TRBV20-1 and TRBJ1-5, with TRBD1 matching over 7 bases. CDR1 is DFQATT, CDR2 SNEGSKA, per germline (reference sequence). This CDR3 comprises 15 residues. With 0 bases clipped from V and 2 bases from J, the junction kept 4 bases outside the gene matches. The CDR3 region is CSARDRQGGNQPQHF. In DNA form, the CDR3 reads TGCAGTGCTAGAGATCGGCAGGGGGGCAATCAGCCCCAGCATTTT.

This chain joins TRBV7-7 and TRBJ2-7, with D perhaps being TRBD1 or TRBD2 (7 bases each). The end of the DNA is better explained by TRBJ2-5, so the J call may be wrong. This CDR3 contains 15 residues. Germline CDR1 reads SSHAT; CDR2 reads FNYEAQ (reference sequence). The CDR3 DNA reads as TGTGCTAGCCCAGGGGGGGGCGCTTACCAAGAGACCCAGTACTTC. Its protein product is CASPGGGAYQETQYF.

This clonotype was counted a few times. This sequence joins TRBV6-2 or TRBV6-3 and TRBJ2-5; unclear D gene. The DNA matches TRBJ2-7 better at its end, which makes the J call doubtful. Looked up from germline, CDR1 is MNHEY and CDR2 is SVGEGT. The CDR3 has 14 residues. CDR3 loop: CASRPQGKMYEQYF. The CDR3 nucleotides are TGTGCCAGCAGACCTCAAGGAAAAATGTACGAGCAGTACTTC.

This clonotype was detected only a few times. This rearrangement joins TRBV20-1 to TRBJ2-7, with 12 bases identical to TRBD2. Germline V gene data show CDR1 as DFQATT and CDR2 as SNEGSKA (reference sequence). The ends lost 0 bases at V and 4 bases at J; junction bases unmatched: 10. The CDR3 totals 17 residues. CDR3 sequence (DNA): TGCAGTGCTAGAGATGGGAATCTAGCGGGGGGGCAGTACGAGCAGTACTTC. The encoded protein is CSARDGNLAGGQYEQYF.

The genes are TRBV29-1 and TRBJ1-2; 11 bases line up with TRBD1. Germline assignment: CDR1 SQVTM and CDR2 ANQGSEA. The CDR3 consists of 18 residues. Germline trimming cut 1 base from V and 5 bases from J; bases unmatched to any gene: 15. The CDR3 nucleotides are TGCAGCGTTGAAGGGGGTTCTCGGGACAGGGGGTCCCGTTATGGCTACACCTTC. Its protein product is CSVEGGSRDRGSRYGYTF.

V usage is TRBV20-1 and J usage is TRBJ2-1, with 12 bases matching TRBD2. Germline CDR1 and CDR2: DFQATT and SNEGSKA (reference sequence). J was trimmed by 0 bases and V by 3 bases; bases with no gene match: 9. The CDR3 has 18 amino acids. CDR3 region: CSASLLAGGRSSYNEQFF. The CDR3 DNA sequence: TGCAGTGCTAGTTTACTAGCGGGGGGCCGAAGCTCCTACAATGAGCAGTTCTTC.

This chain links TRBV9 with TRBJ2-5; D might be TRBD2 (6 bases). Matching the DNA end better, TRBJ2-4 makes the J call doubtful. This CDR3 is built from 13 residues. Germline CDR1 SGDLS, CDR2 YYNGEE. The CDR3 nucleotides are TGTGCCAGCCTAAGGACGGGGGAAAACATTCAGTACTTC. Protein: CASLRTGENIQYF.

V and J are TRBV12-3 or TRBV12-4 and TRBJ2-6; tentative D call: TRBD1 (5 bases). The V gene lost 6 bases and the J gene lost 2 bases, with 14 bases spanning the gap. The CDR3 contains 16 residues. This CDR3 is CASSPTLGAGANVLTF. The CDR3 DNA reads TGTGCCAGCAGCCCTACCTTAGGGGCTGGGGCCAACGTCCTGACTTTC.

This clonotype has a handful of counts. For the CDR3, the DNA is TGTGCCAGCAACGGGGGTTCCTCTGGGGCCAACGTCCTGACTTTC. It is translated as CASNGGSSGANVLTF. The chain joins TRBV28 to TRBJ2-6; weak D call: TRBD2 (6 bases). Germline V lookup: CDR1 MDHEN, CDR2 SYDVKM. This CDR3 comprises 15 residues. The germline V and J ends were trimmed by 7 bases and 0 bases, with 10 bases remaining between them.

This rearrangement joins TRBV7-9 to TRBJ2-7, with unresolved D. The CDR3 runs to 13 residues. V was shortened by 3 bases and J by 3 bases, with 9 bases between the two germline ends. CDR1 and CDR2 from the germline V gene are SEHNR and FQNEAQ (reference sequence). DNA of the CDR3: TGTGCCAGCAGCTTTGCTAGAAACTACGAGCAGTACTTC. Protein: CASSFARNYEQYF. The complete variable domain, with remaining parts taken from reference TRBV7-9 and TRBJ2-7, reads DTGVSQNPRHKITKRGQNVTFRCDPISEHNRLYWYRQTLGQGPEFLTYFQNEAQLEKSRLLSDRFSAERPKGSFSTLEIQRTEQGDSAMYLCASSFARNYEQYFGPGTRLTVT.

The J gene is TRBJ1-4, the V gene TRBV4-3; D gene uncertain. CDR1 and CDR2 (germline): LGHNA, YSLEER. CDR3 size: 17 residues. Trimming removed 4 bases from V and 8 bases from J, with 23 bases in between. The CDR3 DNA follows: TGCGCCAGCAGCCTCCCGGGGAAGCCGGGTGGACGGGAAAAACTGTTTTTT. Its translation: CASSLPGKPGGREKLFF.

The rearrangement links TRBV28 to TRBJ1-2; no clear D. V was cut by 3 bases and J by 5 bases, with 10 bases left in between. CDR1 MDHEN and CDR2 SYDVKM come from the germline V gene. There are 13 residues in the CDR3. The CDR3, as DNA: TGTGCCAGCAGTTTTGGGTTTTTGTATGGCTACACCTTC. Translated: CASSFGFLYGYTF.

The chain has TRBV5-5 and TRBJ2-1, with a possible D match to TRBD1 (6 bases). V lost 3 bases, J lost 13 bases, and 14 bases lay in between. This CDR3 contains 12 residues. Germline CDR1 SGHKS, CDR2 YYEKEE (reference sequence). Here the CDR3 reads CASSWTVGTQFF. CDR3 nucleotide sequence: TGTGCCAGCAGCTGGACAGTTGGGACCCAGTTCTTC.

To note about this clonotype: The junction departs from the called germline gene at one end, perhaps through a read error. The chain has TRBV28 and TRBJ2-1; no clear D. The CDR3 runs 11 residues. Germline V gene lookup returns CDR1 MDHEN and CDR2 SYDVKM. The CDR3 nucleotides are TGTGTCAGCAGCCAAATGGGGGAGCAGTTCTTC. Its translation: CVSSQMGEQFF. Full variable domain (rest looked up from reference TRBV28 and TRBJ2-1): DVKVTQSSRYLVKRTGEKVFLECVQDMDHENMFWYRQDPGLGLRLIYFSYDVKMKEKGDIPEGYSVSREKKERFSLILESASTNQTSMYLCVSSQMGEQFFGPGTRLTVL.